The sequence of this TCR beta chain was determined in a study of long-term antiretroviral therapy in people with HIV. Whole-study results and caveats: In HIV, the repertoires covered a tighter span of CDR3 lengths than in controls.

Treatment locations for all participants with HIV were in the United States. In this sample, this clone turned up once. What it binds is unknown. The ends lost 5 bases at V and 5 bases at J; junction bases unmatched: 7. The CDR3 is 14 amino acids. The germline V gene has CDR1 MNHEY and CDR2 SVGAGI. The run of the v3.0 immunoSEQ assay was at survey level. Profiling relied on immunoSEQ multiplex PCR, and the TCRdb table lists in-frame clones only, not all of them. Of tens of thousands of clones in the sample, approximately 80% are singletons; the top ten hold roughly 16%. Sequenced material: unsorted PBMCs, taken around 4.5 years after starting antiretroviral therapy. This chain connects TRBV6-5 to TRBJ1-1; TRBD1 matches 8 bases. The clonotype was recovered from a man under 40 with HIV. CDR3 sequence reads: CASSADRERTEAFF. The CDR3 DNA is TGTGCCAGCAGTGCGGACAGGGAGAGGACTGAAGCTTTCTTT.